A selection of T cell receptor beta chains follows, all from one sample in a study of naive and memory T cell subsets. MiXCR, run by TCRdb on the UMI-ligation and nested PCR reads, gives a single entry per CDR3 protein. The table has over 130,000 distinct CDR3 sequences, about 20% seen once. Material for sequencing was naive CD8+ T cells from blood. The receptors were gathered from a human donor in good health. Both conserved end residues are part of each CDR3. Each record gives: CDR3 DNA, CDR3 protein, V gene, J gene, D gene, clone size. D genes are given only for firm matches. Only part of the rows carry a size: once, few, many, or a class if the clone is expanded.

TGCGCCAGCAGCCAAGATTCCCGGAGCACCGGGGAGCTGTTTTTT	CASSQDSRSTGELFF	TRBV4-1	TRBJ2-2	-	-
TGTGCCAGCAGTGAACAGTCTTACTCTGGAAACACCATATATTTT	CASSEQSYSGNTIYF	TRBV6-1	TRBJ1-3	-	-
TGTGCCAGCAGCTTAGGTTTCTCGGGTGAAGCTTTCTTT	CASSLGFSGEAFF	TRBV7-9	TRBJ1-1	-	few
TGCGCCAGCAGCCAAGATCCAGGCCGCTCCTACAATGAGCAGTTCTTC	CASSQDPGRSYNEQFF	TRBV4-1	TRBJ2-1	-	once
TGTGCCAGCAGTGAAAGCGCAGAGGCGCCGCGGAGGTACGAGCAGTACTTC	CASSESAEAPRRYEQYF	TRBV6-1	TRBJ2-7	-	-
TGCAGTGCTAGCCTCGAGTTGAATCAGCCCCAGCATTTT	CSASLELNQPQHF	TRBV20-1	TRBJ1-5	-	few
TGTGCCACCGCGCCCGGGTTTAGCTATCAGCCCCAGCATTTT	CATAPGFSYQPQHF	TRBV15	TRBJ1-5	-	-
TGTGCCAGCAGTGAGTCCGGGACTAGCGGGAGGGGGCAGTTCTTC	CASSESGTSGRGQFF	TRBV6-4	TRBJ2-1	TRBD2	few
TGTGCCAGCACCCTGCTAGCGGGAGGGTACAATGAGCAGTTCTTC	CASTLLAGGYNEQFF	TRBV28	TRBJ2-1	TRBD2	-
TGTGCCAGCAGTTTAGACGGGAGCACAGATACGCAGTATTTT	CASSLDGSTDTQYF	TRBV28	TRBJ2-3	-	many
TGTGCCAGCAGTTTAGTCCCGCGGGGAGCGGGAGGCGGCACCGGGGAGCTGTTTTTT	CASSLVPRGAGGGTGELFF	TRBV28	TRBJ2-2	TRBD2	few
TGTGCCAGTTGCTGCCGAGGACAGGGTTTGCGCAATCAGCCCCAGCATTTT	CASCCRGQGLRNQPQHF	TRBV19	TRBJ1-5	TRBD1	-
TGCAGCGTTGATGGATTAGCGGGAAGGTACGAGCAGTACTTC	CSVDGLAGRYEQYF	TRBV29-1	TRBJ2-7	TRBD2	-